The source of this TCR beta chain is a study of blood T cell repertoires in COVID-19 (TCRdb year 2020). Context from the whole study: Samples covering the acute and convalescent phases of COVID-19 were provided by collaborators in the United States, Italy and Spain. The prospective study material was composed of cDNA or gDNA derived from T cells, B-cell-depleted T cells, or PBMCs. Where available, HLA class I and class II types were taken from metadata supplied by the sample provider and were not determined by assay-based typing. The repertoires were released in a freely available public database meant as a resource for research on the immune response to SARS-CoV-2. Samples were obtained from the ongoing ImmuneRACE study (first 160 participants) and from some 1,200 subjects provided by 6 global collaborators. The dataset comprised deeply sampled blood TCRbeta repertoires from subjects exposed to, actively infected with, or recovered from COVID-19. The sample metadata nearly always contained a de-identified subject ID, COVID-19 status, age in years and sex. Points the paper makes about the study in general: The quantity of clinical and demographic metadata differed by source and by participant and was supplied without curation.

Comments on this clone: Its antigen is currently not known. Base qualities were left out, and no much larger clone turns up one base away.

Whole blood was collected in K2EDTA tubes by collaborating institutions according to the institutions' own protocols. For TCRbeta analysis, collaborators shipped samples as frozen whole blood, isolated PBMCs, or DNA extracted from either of those sample types. CDR1 SGHDN and CDR2 FVKESK are derived from the germline V gene. Including the terminal cysteine and phenylalanine, the CDR3 comprises 15 residues. The CDR3 DNA has 45 bases and is translated from base 1. Unmatched junction bases come to 2, with V trimmed by 1 base and J by 0 bases. TCRbeta CDR3 regions were amplified from genomic DNA by means of the immunoSEQ Assay, a bias-controlled multiplex PCR. Turning to the authors' computational methods: Nucleated cell counts per sample were estimated from amplification of reference gene primers within the assay. To quantify the absolute abundance of each unique TCRbeta CDR3 rearrangement, sequence reads were collapsed and filtered. For each sample, productive Simpson clonality was calculated by taking the square root of Simpson's diversity index across productive rearrangements. As stored in TCRdb, this immuneACCESS dataset retains in-frame rearrangements with V and J assigned. A fraction of the clones does not appear; measured against another copy, unresolved V genes explain less than half of the discrepancy, and the remainder lacks a known reason. The DNA was the basis for D and trimming; V, J and clone size are from that table. This sample is represented by approximately 100,000 clones; 84% of them were singletons. Around 15% of the sample rests with the top ten.

The V and J segments used are TRBV14 and TRBJ1-2; 7 junctional bases match TRBD1. This receptor was identified in an older woman with acute or convalescent COVID-19. Sequences were obtained from peripheral blood. At the DNA level, the sequence is TGTGCCAGCAGCCAAGCCGGGACAGCTAACTATGGCTACACCTTC. Its protein product is CASSQAGTANYGYTF.